Shown below are 13 T cell receptor beta chains from a single sample sequenced in a study of blood T cell repertoires in COVID-19. TCRdb keeps only in-frame clones here, not all; method: immunoSEQ multiplex PCR. The sample yields hundreds of thousands of clones, approximately 90% seen once. The sample was peripheral blood. These receptors were obtained from a woman between 18 and 29 years old who had recovered from COVID-19.

This CDR3 is CAISEALAGGDTQYF. The DNA for the CDR3 is TGTGCCATCAGTGAGGCCCTAGCGGGGGGAGATACGCAGTATTTT. V gene TRBV10-3 combines with J gene TRBJ2-3; 11 bases agree with TRBD2. The ends lost 2 bases at V and 5 bases at J; junction bases unmatched: 3. Germline lookup yields CDR1 ENHRY and CDR2 SYGVKD. This CDR3 region has 15 residues.

This clone appeared a single time. The genes are TRBV5-1 and TRBJ2-6; D might be TRBD1 (5 bases). CDR1 SGHRS and CDR2 YFSETQ come from the germline V gene. The CDR3 consists of 15 residues. V was trimmed by 4 bases and J by 4 bases, leaving 12 bases between them. The CDR3 protein is CASSGRDRGANVLTF. The CDR3 DNA reads TGCGCCAGCAGCGGCAGGGATCGAGGGGCCAACGTCCTGACTTTC.

The table lists this clone with a count of one. The chain is built from TRBV4-3 and TRBJ2-5; the D gene is possibly TRBD2 (5 bases). Deletions cut 0 bases from V and 4 bases from J, with 24 bases between. The germline CDR1 and CDR2 sequences are LGHNA and YSLEER. This CDR3 spans 19 amino acids. Here the CDR3 reads CASSQELPRPWTALETQYF. The CDR3 nucleotides are TGCGCCAGCAGCCAAGAGCTCCCCCGTCCCTGGACTGCCTTAGAGACCCAGTACTTC.

This clone was observed a handful of times. The chain carries TRBV4-3 and TRBJ2-1; a possible D gene is TRBD2 (5 bases). The CDR3 has 13 residues. Germline CDR1 LGHNA, CDR2 YSLEER. Trimming shortened V by 0 bases and J by 8 bases, and 8 bases separated the two germline ends. The CDR3 is CASSQDRGYEQFF. The CDR3 DNA sequence: TGCGCCAGCAGCCAAGATCGCGGGTATGAGCAGTTCTTC.

The rearrangement joins TRBV10-3 to TRBJ1-3; D uncertain. This CDR3 is built from 13 residues. Trimming shortened V by 4 bases and J by 3 bases, and 7 bases separated the two germline ends. Per germline, CDR1 ENHRY and CDR2 SYGVKD. In DNA form, the CDR3 reads TGTGCCATCAGTGGGAGGAGTGGAAACACCATATATTTT. Amino acid sequence: CAISGRSGNTIYF.

The chain is built from TRBV5-1 and TRBJ2-7; D perhaps matches TRBD1 (6 bases). The ends were cut back, 4 bases at V and 4 bases at J, with 12 bases in the middle. This CDR3 has 13 residues. Germline CDR1 is SGHRS and CDR2 is YFSETQ. CDR3: CASSRGQKYEQYV. CDR3 coding DNA: TGCGCCAGCAGCCGAGGACAGAAATACGAGCAGTACGTC.

The V call is TRBV29-1, the J call TRBJ1-1; 9 nucleotides agree with TRBD1. V was clipped by 6 bases and J by 1 base; unmatched bases: 12. The CDR3 has 16 residues. Germline-derived CDR1 and CDR2 are SQVTM and ANQGSEA. The CDR3 region has the DNA TGCAGCGTGGGGACAGGGTTTATAGGAAGGAACACTGAAGCTTTCTTT. Translation gives CSVGTGFIGRNTEAFF.

The V and J genes are TRBV28 and TRBJ2-4; D is perhaps TRBD1 (6 bases). V lost 3 bases to trimming and J lost 9 bases, with 15 bases between them. The CDR3 covers 14 residues. Germline CDR1 reads MDHEN; CDR2 reads SYDVKM. CDR3 in amino acids: CASSLDSDLGIQYF. The CDR3 DNA reads TGTGCCAGCAGTTTGGACAGCGACTTGGGCATTCAGTACTTC.

The chain joins TRBV5-1 to TRBJ2-1, with 11 bases fitting TRBD2. Germline V gives CDR1 SGHRS, CDR2 YFSETQ. The V segment lost 4 bases and the J segment 7 bases; nucleotides outside the gene matches: 7. This CDR3 region has 15 residues. CDR3 DNA: TGCGCCAGCAGCGTACTAGCGGGAGTATCAAATGAGCAGTTCTTC. Translating it yields CASSVLAGVSNEQFF. Looking up the rest from reference TRBV5-1 and TRBJ2-1 gives the full variable domain: KAGVTQTPRYLIKTRGQQVTLSCSPISGHRSVSWYQQTPGQGLQFLFEYFSETQRNKGNFPGRFSGRQFSNSRSEMNVSTLELGDSALYLCASSVLAGVSNEQFFGPGTRLTVL.

The chain is built from TRBV19 and TRBJ1-1; D perhaps matches TRBD1 (5 bases). The CDR3 consists of 16 residues. Germline lookup yields CDR1 LNHDA and CDR2 SQIVND (reference sequence). V was shortened by 3 bases and J by 3 bases, with 17 bases between the two germline ends. CDR3 sequence reads: CASSIFGGRTDTEAFF. The CDR3 coding sequence is TGTGCCAGTAGTATTTTCGGGGGACGGACGGACACTGAAGCTTTCTTT.

The CDR3 spells CSAMPSGVDEQFF. In DNA form, the CDR3 reads TGCAGCGCAATGCCCTCGGGGGTCGATGAGCAGTTCTTC. The chain couples TRBV29-1 to TRBJ2-1, with a possible D match to TRBD2 (6 bases). The CDR3 has 13 residues. CDR1 and CDR2 (germline): SQVTM, ANQGSEA. V was cut by 7 bases and J by 8 bases, with 18 bases left in between.

The chain is built from TRBV10-1 and TRBJ2-3, with 7 bases matching TRBD2. CDR1 and CDR2 (germline): WNHNN, SYGVQD (reference sequence). This CDR3 region has 15 residues. The CDR3: CPRRGVAQHTDTQYF. The CDR3 DNA reads TGCCCAAGACGGGGGGTAGCGCAACACACAGATACGCAGTATTTT.

This rearrangement joins TRBV3-1 (or the pseudogene TRBV3-2) to TRBJ1-5, with a tentative D call TRBD1 (5 bases). The V and J ends lost 5 bases and 5 bases respectively, with 13 bases between them. CDR1 and CDR2 (germline): LGHDT, YNNKEL (reference sequence). The CDR3 contains 14 residues. CDR3 in amino acids: CASSSRDSDQPQHF. The CDR3 coding sequence is TGTGCCAGCAGCTCCCGGGACTCCGATCAGCCCCAGCATTTT.